These T cell receptor beta chains were read from a single sample in a study of blood T cell repertoires in COVID-19. Using immunoSEQ multiplex PCR, the repertoire was profiled, and TCRdb retains in-frame clones only, with some absent. The sample contains about 250,000 clones, 88% of which appear only once. Material for sequencing was peripheral blood. These receptors all stem from a woman aged 25 to 39 with COVID-19, enrolled during active disease. The CDR3 runs from the conserved cysteine through the conserved F or W. Fields, in order: V gene, D gene, J gene, CDR3 protein. The D gene is left open where the match is weak.

v_call: TRBV7-6; d_call: TRBD2; j_call: TRBJ2-2; cdr3_aa: CASSPRGSGLASGELFF
v_call: TRBV28; d_call: TRBD1; j_call: TRBJ1-2; cdr3_aa: CASSFLRTGHYGYTF
v_call: TRBV4-2; d_call: TRBD1; j_call: TRBJ2-7; cdr3_aa: CASSRGQGPLYEQYF
v_call: TRBV5-6; d_call: -; j_call: TRBJ2-7; cdr3_aa: CASSLFGSSYEQYF
v_call: TRBV19; d_call: -; j_call: TRBJ1-1; cdr3_aa: CASSMGGALGAFF
v_call: TRBV11-2; d_call: TRBD1; j_call: TRBJ1-6; cdr3_aa: CASSSGTGTWNSPLHF
v_call: TRBV19; d_call: -; j_call: TRBJ1-2; cdr3_aa: CARVVAVSNYGYTF
v_call: TRBV5-5; d_call: TRBD1; j_call: TRBJ1-2; cdr3_aa: CASSLNPHRTGGIGGYTF
v_call: TRBV6-2/TRBV6-3; d_call: TRBD1; j_call: TRBJ1-5; cdr3_aa: CASSGWDRSEQPQHF
v_call: TRBV18; d_call: -; j_call: TRBJ1-5; cdr3_aa: CASTTNPPDGNQPQHF
v_call: TRBV9; d_call: -; j_call: TRBJ2-1; cdr3_aa: CASSVGRGRHEQFF
v_call: TRBV7-8; d_call: -; j_call: TRBJ2-3; cdr3_aa: CATRSRGTDTQYF
v_call: TRBV18; d_call: TRBD1; j_call: TRBJ1-4; cdr3_aa: CASSTGAAEKLFF
v_call: TRBV4-1; d_call: -; j_call: TRBJ1-4; cdr3_aa: CASSQDPTATNEKLFF
v_call: TRBV30; d_call: TRBD2; j_call: TRBJ2-5; cdr3_aa: CAWSGSSGRMRGQETQYF
v_call: TRBV9; d_call: -; j_call: TRBJ1-6; cdr3_aa: CASSESSYNSPLHF
v_call: TRBV25-1; d_call: TRBD1; j_call: TRBJ1-4; cdr3_aa: CASSETGTGDEKLFF
v_call: TRBV5-1; d_call: -; j_call: TRBJ1-2; cdr3_aa: CASSLTRDTLNYGYTF
v_call: TRBV6-5; d_call: -; j_call: TRBJ1-1; cdr3_aa: CASRNMDRRAFF
v_call: TRBV6-2/TRBV6-3; d_call: TRBD1; j_call: TRBJ1-6; cdr3_aa: CASSYGGPGGSPLHF
v_call: TRBV5-4; d_call: TRBD2; j_call: TRBJ2-5; cdr3_aa: CASRSRGEETQYF
v_call: TRBV6-2/TRBV6-3; d_call: TRBD1; j_call: TRBJ2-7; cdr3_aa: CASSRGQGAWEQYF
v_call: TRBV3-1/TRBV3-2; d_call: TRBD1; j_call: TRBJ1-4; cdr3_aa: CASRGTDTTNEKLFF
v_call: TRBV11-2; d_call: TRBD1; j_call: TRBJ1-2; cdr3_aa: CASSLESGGSGYTF
v_call: TRBV6-2/TRBV6-3; d_call: TRBD1; j_call: TRBJ1-3; cdr3_aa: CASSYAYRGSGNTIYF
v_call: TRBV27; d_call: -; j_call: TRBJ1-1; cdr3_aa: CASSLIGGDTEAFF
v_call: TRBV11-3; d_call: TRBD2; j_call: TRBJ2-3; cdr3_aa: CASSFGLAGAPTDTQYF
v_call: TRBV6-2/TRBV6-3; d_call: -; j_call: TRBJ2-5; cdr3_aa: CASSYSMTSRVLKETQYF
v_call: TRBV28; d_call: -; j_call: TRBJ1-1; cdr3_aa: CASSPPRGGEAFF
v_call: TRBV6-5; d_call: -; j_call: TRBJ1-4; cdr3_aa: CASRYGETNEKLFF
v_call: TRBV30; d_call: -; j_call: TRBJ1-6; cdr3_aa: CAWSVGGVGSPLHF
v_call: TRBV12-3/TRBV12-4; d_call: -; j_call: TRBJ1-1; cdr3_aa: CASSRDMNTEAFF
v_call: TRBV9; d_call: TRBD2; j_call: TRBJ2-1; cdr3_aa: CASSVESKVAGGQDEQFF
v_call: TRBV11-3; d_call: TRBD2; j_call: TRBJ2-1; cdr3_aa: CASSSSGSNEQFF
v_call: TRBV7-9; d_call: -; j_call: TRBJ2-1; cdr3_aa: CASSPLEGRGSYNEQFF
v_call: TRBV29-1; d_call: TRBD1; j_call: TRBJ1-4; cdr3_aa: CSVSGGIEKLFF
v_call: TRBV6-2/TRBV6-3; d_call: TRBD2; j_call: TRBJ2-1; cdr3_aa: CASTPTSGSFGEQFF
v_call: TRBV18; d_call: TRBD1; j_call: TRBJ1-3; cdr3_aa: CASSPDRGNTIYF
v_call: TRBV28; d_call: -; j_call: TRBJ1-3; cdr3_aa: CASSLTPGGFGNTIYF
v_call: TRBV29-1; d_call: -; j_call: TRBJ1-2; cdr3_aa: CSVDGQLTNYGYTF
v_call: TRBV6-1; d_call: -; j_call: TRBJ2-5; cdr3_aa: CASSERYRGGQETQYF
v_call: TRBV28; d_call: TRBD2; j_call: TRBJ2-2; cdr3_aa: CASSPGGGSGTGELFF
v_call: TRBV5-1; d_call: -; j_call: TRBJ1-1; cdr3_aa: CASSAVAGGGQGYEAFF
v_call: TRBV7-2; d_call: TRBD1; j_call: TRBJ2-5; cdr3_aa: CASSLDTPNTGGGETQYF
v_call: TRBV11-3; d_call: TRBD2; j_call: TRBJ2-1; cdr3_aa: CASTKGLAGVAEQFF
v_call: TRBV10-1; d_call: TRBD2; j_call: TRBJ2-3; cdr3_aa: CASSDSRGGGTDTQYF
v_call: TRBV5-1; d_call: -; j_call: TRBJ1-2; cdr3_aa: CASSFSRNYGYTF
v_call: TRBV7-8; d_call: -; j_call: TRBJ1-2; cdr3_aa: CASSLGSRGVDYGYTF
v_call: TRBV12-3/TRBV12-4; d_call: -; j_call: TRBJ2-7; cdr3_aa: CASSPRLLYEQYF
v_call: TRBV11-1; d_call: -; j_call: TRBJ2-7; cdr3_aa: CASSRGLDSYEQYF